This TCR beta chain comes out of a study of blood T cell repertoires in COVID-19. Study at large: Acute and convalescent COVID-19 specimens originated in the United States, Italy and Spain. The cDNA or gDNA used as material had been derived from T cells, B-cell-depleted T cells, or PBMCs.

Unmatched junction bases numbered 12, after V lost 4 bases and J lost 5 bases. This CDR3 spans 17 amino acids. The germline V gene encodes CDR1 LGHNT and CDR2 FRNRAP. This table comes from immunoSEQ multiplex PCR, and its TCRdb copy is limited to in-frame clones, with some not included. The table lists over 150,000 clones, roughly 80% of them singletons, with roughly 1.5% in the top ten. The source material was peripheral blood. The receptor was derived from a man older than 75 with acute or convalescent COVID-19. This chain links TRBV12-5 with TRBJ1-5; 9 nucleotides line up with TRBD1. For the CDR3, the DNA is TGTGCTAGTGGTTCCACAAAAGGGACAGGGACATATCAGCCCCAGCATTTT. This codes for CASGSTKGTGTYQPQHF.